These 16 T cell receptor beta chains were sequenced from one sample in a study of blood T cell repertoires in COVID-19. Here immunoSEQ multiplex PCR was the method, and the copy in TCRdb shows in-frame clones only, minus some. This repertoire shows about 240,000 clones, roughly 80% found once; its top ten account for 7.5% to 8%. The sequenced sample was peripheral blood. The receptors stem from a woman of 80 years or more with COVID-19, enrolled during active disease.

The V and J genes are TRBV3-1 (or the pseudogene TRBV3-2) and TRBJ1-2; 7 nucleotides line up with TRBD1. CDR3 length equals 13 residues. Germline CDR1 LGHDT, CDR2 YNNKEL (reference sequence). V gave up 2 bases and J gave up 8 bases; unmatched junction bases: 5. CDR3 bases: TGTGCCAGCAGCCAAATCACAGGGGAAGGCTACACCTTC. This sequence encodes CASSQITGEGYTF.

This chain connects TRBV28 to TRBJ2-7, with D maybe TRBD2 (5 bases). V dropped 4 bases and J dropped 3 bases, with 19 bases sitting between them. CDR1 is MDHEN and CDR2 is SYDVKM in the germline V gene. The CDR3 covers 16 residues. CDR3 sequence: CASSSAAGPRYYEQYF. The CDR3 nucleotides read TGTGCCAGCAGTTCCGCCGCGGGCCCGAGGTACTACGAGCAGTACTTC. Variable domain in full (rest from reference TRBV28 and TRBJ2-7): DVKVTQSSRYLVKRTGEKVFLECVQDMDHENMFWYRQDPGLGLRLIYFSYDVKMKEKGDIPEGYSVSREKKERFSLILESASTNQTSMYLCASSSAAGPRYYEQYFGPGTRLTVT.

A single count supports this clone. This chain links TRBV10-3 with TRBJ2-1, with 9 bases identical to TRBD2. The CDR3 spans 13 residues. CDR1 and CDR2 from the germline V gene are ENHRY and SYGVKD. V shed 6 bases, J shed 7 bases, and the junction held 4 bases outside the gene matches. The CDR3: CAIRAGGGNEQFF. The CDR3 region has the DNA TGTGCCATCAGGGCGGGAGGGGGGAATGAGCAGTTCTTC.

The chain recombines TRBV18 with TRBJ1-4; D is possibly TRBD1 (6 bases). There are 15 residues in the CDR3. Germline loops: CDR1 KGHSH, CDR2 LQKENI. Between the trimmed V and J ends, which lost 1 base and 8 bases, there was a span of 14 bases. In DNA form, the CDR3 reads TGTGCCAGCTCACCACGGGACAAGGAGGCGGAAAAACTGTTTTTT. Protein product: CASSPRDKEAEKLFF. The full variable domain, in which reference TRBV18 and TRBJ1-4 provide the parts outside the CDR3, is NAGVMQNPRHLVRRRGQEARLRCSPMKGHSHVYWYRQLPEEGLKFMVYLQKENIIDESGMPKERFSAEFPKEGPSILRIQQVVRGDSAAYFCASSPRDKEAEKLFFGSGTQLSVL.

Only a few counts were recorded for this clone. V usage is TRBV13 and J usage is TRBJ2-3; 7 nucleotides match TRBD1. In germline, CDR1 is PRHDT, CDR2 FYEKMQ (reference sequence). This CDR3 contains 16 residues. The trim removed 3 bases at V and 6 bases at J, leaving 12 bases unmatched. CDR3 residues: CASSLGQHRPLDTQYF. In DNA, the CDR3 is TGTGCCAGCAGCTTGGGACAGCATCGACCTTTGGATACGCAGTATTTT.

The rearrangement joins TRBV28 to TRBJ1-1; D is ambiguous. The V end was cut by 2 bases, the J end by 4 bases, with 14 bases between. Germline V CDR1 and CDR2: MDHEN, SYDVKM. The CDR3 sequence is 15 residues long. The CDR3 DNA reads as TGTGCCAGCAGTTTAAGAGGTCTGGGTGGCACTGAAGCTTTCTTT. Translation: CASSLRGLGGTEAFF.

The rearrangement uses TRBV12-3 or TRBV12-4 and TRBJ2-5; 8 bases line up with TRBD2. The CDR3 covers 13 residues. V was clipped by 5 bases and J by 5 bases; unmatched bases: 4. This chain's CDR3 is CASSRGGWETQYF. CDR3 sequence (DNA): TGTGCCAGCAGTCGCGGGGGGTGGGAGACCCAGTACTTC.

The chain recombines TRBV5-6 with TRBJ2-2; maybe TRBD1 (5 bases). The CDR3 runs 15 residues. With 1 base removed from V and 2 bases from J, the gap between germline ends came to 9 bases. CDR1 and CDR2 from the germline V gene are SGHDT and YYEEEE. Here the CDR3 DNA reads TGTGCCAGCAGCTTGCGACAGCTAAACACCGGGGAGCTGTTTTTT. Its protein is CASSLRQLNTGELFF. The variable domain in full, completed from reference TRBV5-6 and TRBJ2-2, reads DAGVTQSPTHLIKTRGQQVTLRCSPKSGHDTVSWYQQALGQGPQFIFQYYEEEERQRGNFPDRFSGHQFPNYSSELNVNALLLGDSALYLCASSLRQLNTGELFFGEGSRLTVL.

This chain links TRBV15 with TRBJ1-3, with 12 bases identical to TRBD1. Trimming removed 5 bases from V and 5 bases from J; junction bases left unmatched: 4. Per germline, CDR1 LNHNV and CDR2 YYDKDF (reference sequence). The CDR3 is 15 amino acids. CDR3 protein: CATSGRDRGRNTIYF. The CDR3 DNA is TGTGCCACCAGCGGCCGGGACAGGGGGCGAAACACCATATATTTT.

The J gene is TRBJ1-1, the V gene TRBV6-5, with a weak D call TRBD1 (6 bases). Germline CDR1 and CDR2: MNHEY and SVGAGI. V was clipped by 2 bases and J by 2 bases, with 9 bases between them. There are 14 residues in the CDR3. As DNA, the CDR3 is TGTGCCAGCAGTTACAACAGGGAAAACACTGAAGCTTTCTTT. Its protein is CASSYNRENTEAFF.

The chain has TRBV5-1 and TRBJ1-6, with unresolved D. Trimming took 0 bases from V and 10 from J, leaving 8 bases between them. Germline assignment: CDR1 SGHRS and CDR2 YFSETQ. The CDR3 totals 13 residues. The CDR3 here is CASSLAGRSPLHF. The CDR3 DNA is TGCGCCAGCAGCTTGGCCGGGAGGTCACCCCTCCACTTT.

The V and J genes are TRBV7-2 and TRBJ1-2; 9 bases line up with TRBD1. In germline, CDR1 is SGHTA, CDR2 FQGNSA. The CDR3 is 14 residues long. The J segment lost 9 bases and the V segment lost 4 bases, leaving 9 bases of the junction unmatched. Written as DNA, the CDR3 is TGTGCCAGCAGCTCTGGGACAGGGCCTCAAAGCTACACCTTC. Translated: CASSSGTGPQSYTF.

The genes are TRBV19 and TRBJ1-2; possible D gene TRBD1, 6 bases. Germline CDR1 and CDR2: LNHDA and SQIVND (reference sequence). CDR3 size: 12 residues. V was trimmed by 6 bases and J by 7 bases, leaving 12 bases between them. The CDR3 coding sequence is TGTGCCAGTAGAATACAGGGAAGTGGCTACACCTTC. This gives the protein CASRIQGSGYTF.

As to this clone: Other DNA sequences in the sample encode the same CDR3. This chain links TRBV18 with TRBJ1-5; D uncertain. Trimming stripped 3 bases from V and 5 bases from J, with 8 bases between. Germline loops: CDR1 KGHSH, CDR2 LQKENI. The CDR3 consists of 13 residues. The CDR3 loop is CASSPSEDQPQHF. The CDR3 DNA reads as TGTGCCAGCTCACCCAGTGAAGATCAGCCCCAGCATTTT.

The chain recombines TRBV19 with TRBJ1-4; unclear D gene. With 6 bases removed from V and 5 bases from J, the gap between germline ends came to 13 bases. The CDR3 is made up of 14 amino acids. In germline, CDR1 is LNHDA, CDR2 SQIVND (reference sequence). CDR3: CASSFRSLNEKLFF. For the CDR3, the DNA is TGTGCCAGTAGCTTCCGAAGCCTCAATGAAAAACTGTTTTTT.

This rearrangement joins TRBV19 to TRBJ1-5; D not resolved. Germline loops: CDR1 LNHDA, CDR2 SQIVND (reference sequence). The CDR3 covers 15 residues. Trimming removed 1 base from V and 8 bases from J, with 15 bases in between. DNA for the CDR3: TGTGCCAGTAGTATAGGACGGGAAGTAATCAAGCCCCAGCATTTT. Translating it yields CASSIGREVIKPQHF.